These 21 T cell receptor beta chains were all obtained from the same sample, sequenced in a study of T cells after yellow fever vaccination. MiXCR was run by TCRdb on the 5' RACE reads, yielding one entry per CDR3 protein. The sample lists fewer than 35,000 distinct CDR3 sequences, over 9.5% seen once, with roughly 12% in the top ten. The sample consisted of PBMCs, either bulk or a sorted T-cell subset (CD4+, CD8+, memory, or dextramer-sorted; not recorded which), taken approximately 15 days after the first yellow fever vaccination. These receptor sequences come from a man between 18 and 29 years old who received the YFV17D yellow fever vaccine.

In this sample, this clonotype turned up many times. This chain connects TRBV12-3 or TRBV12-4 to TRBJ1-2; D is uncertain. CDR3 size: 12 residues. Trimming pared 2 bases from V and 3 bases from J, leaving 4 bases between. The CDR3 DNA sequence: TGTGCCAGCAGTTTAAGGCACTATGGCTACACCTTC. It specifies CASSLRHYGYTF.

This clonotype showed up just once. Just one base apart from a much larger clone, this may be a read error. This chain joins TRBV7-2 and TRBJ2-3; 10 bases are shared with TRBD2. Germline trimming cut 7 bases from V and 2 bases from J; bases unmatched to any gene: 3. Germline-derived CDR1 and CDR2 are SGHTA and FQGNSA. The CDR3 loop spans 14 amino acids. The CDR3 here is CASMGLANTDTQYF. The CDR3 bases are TGTGCCAGCATGGGACTAGCGAACACAGATACGCAGTATTTT.

This clonotype was detected many times. The chain uses TRBV5-4 and TRBJ2-7; D might be TRBD1 (6 bases). The V and J ends lost 0 bases and 2 bases respectively, with 12 bases between them. The germline gives CDR1 SGHNT, CDR2 YYREEE (reference sequence). This CDR3 is 15 amino acids long. The CDR3 loop reads CASSLGGQGTYEQYF. The DNA of the CDR3 is TGTGCCAGCAGCTTGGGGGGGCAGGGAACCTACGAGCAGTACTTC.

This clonotype has ten or more counts. The chain recombines TRBV6-5 with TRBJ2-3, with D possibly being TRBD1 or TRBD2 (6 bases each). The V gene lost 6 bases and the J gene lost 0 bases, with 16 bases spanning the gap. This CDR3 region has 16 residues. Germline CDR1 reads MNHEY; CDR2 reads SVGAGI. The CDR3 nucleotides are TGTGCCAGCAGAGCGTACGGGGGCCTTAGCACAGATACGCAGTATTTT. Translating gives CASRAYGGLSTDTQYF.

This clonotype was seen repeatedly, ten times or more. CDR3 DNA: TGCGCCAGCAGGGCGGAGCTATCTATGAACACTGAAGCTTTCTTT. It codes for CASRAELSMNTEAFF. The chain joins TRBV5-1 to TRBJ1-1; D is uncertain. V was pared by 5 bases and J by 0 bases, with 14 bases between. Germline CDR1 reads SGHRS; CDR2 reads YFSETQ. The CDR3 covers 15 residues.

This clonotype was picked up many times. CDR3 bases: TGCAGTGCTAGAGGGATCGACCGCTACGAGCAGTACGTC. Translation: CSARGIDRYEQYV. V and J are TRBV20-1 and TRBJ2-7; no definite D call. Between the trimmed V and J ends, which lost 1 base and 3 bases, there was a span of 10 bases. There are 13 residues in the CDR3. From germline, CDR1 is DFQATT and CDR2 SNEGSKA (reference sequence).

This clonotype occurred many times. This chain links TRBV7-2 with TRBJ1-4, with 10 bases lining up with TRBD1. This CDR3 has 18 residues. V gave up 2 bases and J gave up 2 bases; unmatched junction bases: 8. Germline V gives CDR1 SGHTA, CDR2 FQGNSA. CDR3 residues: CASSLRRQGALTNEKLFF. The DNA of the CDR3 is TGTGCCAGCAGCTTAAGGAGACAGGGGGCGCTTACTAATGAAAAACTGTTTTTT. Using reference TRBV7-2 and TRBJ1-4 for the parts outside the CDR3, the full variable domain is GAGVSQSPSNKVTEKGKDVELRCDPISGHTALYWYRQSLGQGLEFLIYFQGNSAPDKSGLPSDRFSAERTGGSVSTLTIQRTQQEDSAVYLCASSLRRQGALTNEKLFFGSGTQLSVL.

On this clonotype itself: This may be a read error: a much more frequent sequence differs by one nucleotide. CDR3 sequence reads: CASSPRRIGELFF. The CDR3 DNA reads TGTGCCAGCTCACCACGGCGGATCGGGGAGCTGTTTTTT. The V call is TRBV18, the J call TRBJ2-2, with D unclear. Germline CDR1 KGHSH, CDR2 LQKENI. This CDR3 contains 13 residues. Trimming removed 1 base from V and 7 bases from J, with 7 bases in between.

Ten or more counts support this clonotype. This chain uses TRBV4-1 with TRBJ2-3, with 9 nucleotides matching TRBD2. Germline V gene sequence: CDR1 MGHRA, CDR2 YSYEKL. The CDR3 has 18 residues. The J segment lost 3 bases and the V segment lost 0 bases, leaving 10 bases of the junction unmatched. For the CDR3, the DNA is TGCGCCAGCAGCCAAGATTTTGGCGGGGGGGCCGGGACAGATACGCAGTATTTT. It translates to CASSQDFGGGAGTDTQYF.

This clonotype was seen many times. This rearrangement joins TRBV3-1 to TRBJ2-1; 9 bases match TRBD1. Germline assignment: CDR1 LGHDT and CDR2 YNNKEL (reference sequence). The CDR3 spans 14 residues. V gave up 4 bases and J gave up 7 bases; unmatched junction bases: 5. The DNA for the CDR3 is TGTGCCAGCAGCCTCACCGGGACAGGGAATGAGCAGTTCTTC. It specifies CASSLTGTGNEQFF.

This clonotype occurred many times. V gene TRBV3-1 combines with J gene TRBJ1-2; D not resolved. Deletions cut 4 bases from V and 0 bases from J, with 12 bases between. Germline lookup yields CDR1 LGHDT and CDR2 YNNKEL (reference sequence). The CDR3 is 15 amino acids. The CDR3 bases are TGTGCCAGCAGCCCACGGACGGAGCCTAACTATGGCTACACCTTC. It codes for CASSPRTEPNYGYTF.

Regarding this clonotype: A much larger clonotype is one base distant, so this may be a read error. The chain employs TRBV4-1 and TRBJ2-7; D gene uncertain. Germline loops: CDR1 MGHRA, CDR2 YSYEKL. The CDR3 sequence is 15 residues long. V was cut by 4 bases and J by 2 bases, with 15 bases left in between. CDR3 protein: CASSRSVGPTYEQYF. For the CDR3, the DNA is TGCGCCAGCAGCCGATCCGTCGGACCAACCTACGAGCAGTACTTC.

There are many counts of this clonotype. The rearrangement uses TRBV12-3 or TRBV12-4 and TRBJ2-5; D may be TRBD2 (5 bases). V lost 6 bases to trimming and J lost 2 bases, with 22 bases between them. CDR3 length: 17 amino acids. The CDR3: CASSLGKFGGSQETQYF. As DNA, the CDR3 is TGTGCCAGCAGCCTGGGTAAATTTGGAGGTAGTCAAGAGACCCAGTACTTC.

This clonotype was detected ten times or more. J is TRBJ2-1 and V is TRBV27; a possible D gene is TRBD2 (6 bases). V was clipped by 0 bases and J by 12 bases, with 12 bases between them. Germline V gene data show CDR1 as MNHEY and CDR2 as SMNVEV (reference sequence). The CDR3 is 13 residues long. CDR3 DNA: TGTGCCAGCAGTTTATCGGAGGGGCCGGGGCAGTTCTTC. As protein: CASSLSEGPGQFF.

This clonotype was detected many times. The chain carries TRBV5-1 and TRBJ2-5; D might be TRBD1 (5 bases). Germline CDR1 SGHRS, CDR2 YFSETQ. The CDR3 runs 15 residues. V gave up 4 bases and J gave up 5 bases, with 18 bases separating them. The CDR3 protein is CASSAGWGNQETQYF. Written as DNA, the CDR3 is TGCGCCAGCAGCGCAGGGTGGGGTAATCAGGAGACCCAGTACTTC.

This clonotype has at least ten counts. This chain joins TRBV6-2 or TRBV6-3 and TRBJ1-2; D gene ambiguous. V was pared by 6 bases and J by 5 bases, with 7 bases between. The CDR3 is 11 amino acids. The germline V gene has CDR1 MNHEY and CDR2 SVGEGT. The CDR3 protein is CASSNSYGYTF. The CDR3 DNA sequence: TGTGCCAGCAGCAACTCGTATGGCTACACCTTC.

This clonotype was observed a few times. V usage is TRBV5-4 and J usage is TRBJ2-5, with 7 bases aligning to TRBD1. CDR3 length: 14 residues. The V segment lost 5 bases and the J segment 2 bases; nucleotides outside the gene matches: 6. Per the germline V gene, CDR1 is SGHNT and CDR2 is YYREEE (reference sequence). The CDR3 DNA follows: TGTGCCAGCAGTCCTCGGACAGGACAAGAGACCCAGTACTTC. As protein: CASSPRTGQETQYF.

With respect to this clonotype: This may be a read error: a much more frequent sequence differs by one nucleotide. The V and J genes are TRBV20-1 and TRBJ1-4, with D unresolved. V dropped 6 bases and J dropped 8 bases, with 16 bases sitting between them. Germline values: CDR1 DFQATT, CDR2 SNEGSKA (reference sequence). The CDR3 is 13 amino acids. The CDR3 sequence: CSAGCGFREKLFF. CDR3 in DNA: TGCAGTGCCGGTTGCGGGTTCCGGGAAAAACTGTTTTTT.

This clonotype was counted ten times or more. The chain joins TRBV7-2 to TRBJ1-3, with a tentative D call TRBD1 (6 bases). Germline V lookup: CDR1 SGHTA, CDR2 FQGNSA. Trimming pared 1 base from V and 0 bases from J, leaving 10 bases between. This CDR3 contains 16 residues. The CDR3 DNA is TGTGCCAGCAGCTTAGGGGGGCCCGCCTCTGGAAACACCATATATTTT. This encodes CASSLGGPASGNTIYF.

This clonotype was counted many times. V and J are TRBV4-3 and TRBJ1-2, with 8 bases matching TRBD1. Trimming cost V 0 bases and J 8 bases; bases outside gene matches: 5. Germline CDR1 is LGHNA and CDR2 is YSLEER. CDR3 length: 14 amino acids. CDR3 DNA sequence: TGCGCCAGCAGCCAAGAGGCCGGGACAGGAGGCTACACCTTC. Protein product: CASSQEAGTGGYTF.

Note on this clonotype: This may be a read error, as it is one base from a much larger clone. The rearrangement links TRBV3-1 to TRBJ2-4; maybe TRBD2 (5 bases). Germline CDR1 and CDR2: LGHDT and YNNKEL (reference sequence). The CDR3 has 15 amino acids. Here the CDR3 reads CPSSIAFVTKNIQYF. The CDR3 DNA follows: TGTCCCAGCAGCATAGCGTTTGTAACCAAAAACATTCAGTACTTC. The whole variable domain, filled in from reference TRBV3-1 and TRBJ2-4, reads DTAVSQTPKYLVTQMGNDKSIKCEQNLGHDTMYWYKQDSKKFLKIMFSYNNKELIINETVPNRFSPKSPDKAHLNLHINSLELGDSAVYFCPSSIAFVTKNIQYFGAGTRLSVL.